This T cell receptor beta chain was observed in a study of shared clonotypes between healthy human individuals. The method was immunoSEQ multiplex PCR; TCRdb's version includes in-frame clones alone and lacks a portion of them. The profile shows about 2 million clones, about 95% of them singletons. V was shortened by 2 bases and J by 8 bases, with 10 bases between the two germline ends. This CDR3 contains 13 residues. Germline lookup yields CDR1 SGHNT and CDR2 YYREEE (reference sequence). Splitting the CD4+ cells yielded a CD45RA+ naive subset and a CD45RA-negative memory subset. The clonotype comes from a young man in good health. The gene calls are TRBV5-4 and TRBJ1-4; D unclear. Material: naive CD4+ T cells sorted from blood. Subset reported: CD45RA+ positively selected. The CDR3 DNA sequence: TGTGCCAGCAGCTTTGGGGAGTGGGAAAAACTGTTTTTT. It specifies CASSFGEWEKLFF.